The 29 T cell receptor beta chains reported below all come from one sample, sequenced in a study of cytomegalovirus exposure and HLA in healthy donors. Generated by immunoSEQ multiplex PCR, the TCRdb table keeps only in-frame clones and is missing some. The table has 300,000 to 350,000 clones, approximately 86% seen once. Sequencing input: PBMCs. These receptor sequences come from a man aged 30 to 45 in good health and CMV-seronegative.

The chain carries TRBV25-1 and TRBJ2-2, with 8 nucleotides matching TRBD1. With 4 bases clipped from V and 0 bases from J, the junction kept 4 bases outside the gene matches. The length of the CDR3 is 16 residues. Germline CDR1 MGHDK, CDR2 SYGVNS. The CDR3 DNA sequence: TGTGCCAGCAGTGGAGGACAGGGATCGAACACCGGGGAGCTGTTTTTT. Translating gives CASSGGQGSNTGELFF.

The chain combines TRBV7-2 with TRBJ1-1, with D possibly TRBD1 on 6 matching bases. The CDR3 totals 14 residues. V was shortened by 5 bases and J by 11 bases, with 21 bases between the two germline ends. In germline, CDR1 is SGHTA, CDR2 FQGNSA. CDR3 in amino acids: CASSQTRGSTGAFF. The CDR3 DNA reads TGTGCCAGCAGCCAAACGAGGGGGAGTACTGGCGCTTTCTTT.

The chain links TRBV30 to TRBJ1-5, with D possibly TRBD1 on 6 matching bases. The CDR3 has 14 amino acids. From germline, CDR1 is GTSNPN and CDR2 SVGIG (reference sequence). The CDR3 nucleotides are TGTACATGGAATAAACAGGGTAGCAATCAGCCCCAGCATTTT. Its translation is CTWNKQGSNQPQHF.

This chain links TRBV28 with TRBJ2-7; TRBD1 matches 10 bases. This CDR3 has 16 amino acids. The ends lost 2 bases at V and 4 bases at J; junction bases unmatched: 8. CDR1 is MDHEN, CDR2 SYDVKM, per germline. The CDR3 spells CASSLGGGQGKYEQYF. CDR3 nucleotide sequence: TGTGCCAGCAGTTTAGGGGGGGGACAGGGGAAGTACGAGCAGTACTTC.

This rearrangement joins TRBV29-1 to TRBJ1-2; D gene uncertain. Trimming took off 7 bases at V and 4 bases at J, with 25 bases between the two ends. The CDR3 consists of 16 residues. Germline V gene lookup returns CDR1 SQVTM and CDR2 ANQGSEA. Written as DNA, the CDR3 is TGCAGCGCCGGACCTGGCGACTACTCATCAGTCTATGGCTACACCTTC. This sequence encodes CSAGPGDYSSVYGYTF.

The table lists this clone with a few counts. The J gene is TRBJ2-2, the V gene TRBV5-4, with D perhaps TRBD2 (6 bases). V dropped 1 base and J dropped 1 base, with 11 bases sitting between them. The CDR3 loop spans 16 amino acids. Germline V lookup: CDR1 SGHNT, CDR2 YYREEE (reference sequence). The CDR3 DNA follows: TGTGCCAGCAGCTTGTTCCGGGGAGGGAACACCGGGGAGCTGTTTTTT. The encoded protein is CASSLFRGGNTGELFF. The whole variable domain, filled in from reference TRBV5-4 and TRBJ2-2, reads ETGVTQSPTHLIKTRGQQVTLRCSSQSGHNTVSWYQQALGQGPQFIFQYYREEENGRGNFPPRFSGLQFPNYSSELNVNALELDDSALYLCASSLFRGGNTGELFFGEGSRLTVL.

This clone was recorded once. This rearrangement joins TRBV5-6 to TRBJ1-1; 10 bases line up with TRBD1. Looked up from germline, CDR1 is SGHDT and CDR2 is YYEEEE. The V segment lost 0 bases and the J segment 10 bases; nucleotides outside the gene matches: 6. CDR3 size: 14 residues. The CDR3 nucleotides read TGTGCCAGCAGCTTGGTGGGACAGGGGCAAGCAGCTTTCTTT. Its translation is CASSLVGQGQAAFF.

The chain links TRBV4-1 to TRBJ2-2; a possible D gene is TRBD2 (5 bases). The CDR3 has 14 residues. Trimming removed 2 bases at V and 4 bases at J, with 8 bases between. Looked up from germline, CDR1 is MGHRA and CDR2 is YSYEKL. CDR3 loop: CASSQLEGTGELFF. Here the CDR3 DNA reads TGCGCCAGCAGCCAATTAGAGGGCACCGGGGAGCTGTTTTTT.

This sequence joins TRBV4-1 and TRBJ2-5, with D perhaps TRBD2 (7 bases). Per the germline V gene, CDR1 is MGHRA and CDR2 is YSYEKL. This CDR3 spans 17 amino acids. V was trimmed by 1 base and J by 4 bases, leaving 19 bases between them. As DNA, the CDR3 is TGCGCCAGCAGCCAAGGACCTACGCGGGGGCGGGGAGAGACCCAGTACTTC. It yields the protein CASSQGPTRGRGETQYF.

The genes are TRBV6-1 and TRBJ2-3, with a weak D call TRBD2 (7 bases). Germline CDR1 MNHNS, CDR2 SASEGT. CDR3 length: 14 residues. V was shortened by 3 bases and J by 4 bases, with 11 bases between the two germline ends. The CDR3 DNA reads as TGTGCCAGCAGTGAGACCGGGGGGCCAGATACGCAGTATTTT. Encoded protein: CASSETGGPDTQYF.

V gene TRBV30 combines with J gene TRBJ1-6; 9 positions agree with TRBD1. The junction had 5 bases not matched to a gene; V was cut back by 5 bases and J by 9 bases. The CDR3 spans 13 residues. Germline V CDR1 and CDR2: GTSNPN, SVGIG (reference sequence). The DNA of the CDR3 is TGTGCCTGGGGACAGGGGCAGGGTTCACCCCTCCACTTT. Translation: CAWGQGQGSPLHF.

This clone was recorded once. J is TRBJ1-5 and V is TRBV19; possibly TRBD1 for D (5 bases). V was shortened by 0 bases and J by 1 base, with 13 bases between the two germline ends. This CDR3 is 17 amino acids long. Germline V gene sequence: CDR1 LNHDA, CDR2 SQIVND (reference sequence). CDR3 sequence reads: CASSIERGSGSNQPQHF. The DNA of the CDR3 is TGTGCCAGTAGTATAGAAAGGGGCTCAGGAAGCAATCAGCCCCAGCATTTT. The full variable domain, with the rest looked up from reference TRBV19 and TRBJ1-5, is DGGITQSPKYLFRKEGQNVTLSCEQNLNHDAMYWYRQDPGQGLRLIYYSQIVNDFQKGDIAEGYSVSREKKESFPLTVTSAQKNPTAFYLCASSIERGSGSNQPQHFGDGTRLSIL.

This sequence joins TRBV6-5 and TRBJ1-4; 9 bases match TRBD1. There are 15 residues in the CDR3. Germline V lookup: CDR1 MNHEY, CDR2 SVGAGI. J was trimmed by 4 bases and V by 6 bases; bases with no gene match: 6. The CDR3 bases are TGTGCCAGCAGGGAACGACAGGGGGTTAATGAAAAACTGTTTTTT. Amino acids: CASRERQGVNEKLFF.

The CDR3 sequence is CASSEPPSYEQYF. In nucleotides, the CDR3 is TGTGCCAGCAGTGAACCTCCCTCCTACGAGCAGTACTTC. The chain has TRBV6-1 and TRBJ2-7; D gene uncertain. V was trimmed by 2 bases and J by 0 bases, leaving 5 bases between them. CDR1 is MNHNS and CDR2 is SASEGT in the germline V gene. CDR3 length: 13 residues.

J is TRBJ1-4 and V is TRBV27; 8 positions match TRBD1. The CDR3 loop spans 14 amino acids. Trimming took 5 bases from V and 2 from J; bases not matched to a gene: 1. Per germline, CDR1 MNHEY and CDR2 SMNVEV (reference sequence). The CDR3 region has the DNA TGTGCCAGCAGTGGACAGGGCACTAATGAAAAACTGTTTTTT. This encodes CASSGQGTNEKLFF. The full variable domain, its missing parts supplied by reference TRBV27 and TRBJ1-4, is EAQVTQNPRYLITVTGKKLTVTCSQNMNHEYMSWYRQDPGLGLRQIYYSMNVEVTDKGDVPEGYKVSRKEKRNFPLILESPSPNQTSLYFCASSGQGTNEKLFFGSGTQLSVL.

This clone was seen a single time. The rearrangement joins TRBV15 to TRBJ2-7, with D possibly being TRBD1 (5 bases). The germline V gene has CDR1 LNHNV and CDR2 YYDKDF (reference sequence). The CDR3 runs to 15 residues. V was cut by 3 bases and J by 2 bases, with 14 bases left in between. The CDR3 protein is CATSSKQGATYEQYF. The CDR3 DNA follows: TGTGCCACCAGCAGTAAGCAGGGTGCCACCTACGAGCAGTACTTC.

This sequence joins TRBV6-6 and TRBJ2-4; tentative D call: TRBD1 (5 bases). Trimming shortened V by 5 bases and J by 8 bases, and 10 bases separated the two germline ends. The CDR3 spans 12 residues. Germline CDR1 is MNHNY and CDR2 is SVGAGI (reference sequence). In DNA form, the CDR3 reads TGTGCCAGCAGTACAAAAGGGGACATTCAGTACTTC. This gives the protein CASSTKGDIQYF.

DNA for the CDR3: TGTGCCAGCAGCCACGACAGGGGGCTTAGCTATGGCTACACCTTC. Protein: CASSHDRGLSYGYTF. The chain has TRBV5-4 and TRBJ1-2, with 10 nucleotides matching TRBD1. Germline V gene sequence: CDR1 SGHNT, CDR2 YYREEE (reference sequence). This CDR3 contains 15 residues. The ends lost 4 bases at V and 4 bases at J; junction bases unmatched: 7.

The V call is TRBV6-1, the J call TRBJ1-2, with 11 positions matching TRBD1. Trimming removed 3 bases from V and 4 bases from J; junction bases left unmatched: 4. The CDR3 runs 15 residues. Germline values: CDR1 MNHNS, CDR2 SASEGT. CDR3 nucleotides: TGTGCCAGCAGTGAGGGACAGGGGGTGATCTATGGCTACACCTTC. It yields the protein CASSEGQGVIYGYTF.

The rearrangement uses TRBV27 and TRBJ1-1; 7 bases match TRBD1. Germline CDR1 and CDR2: MNHEY and SMNVEV (reference sequence). The CDR3 extends over 15 amino acids. Trimming took 2 bases from V and 5 from J; bases not matched to a gene: 8. CDR3 in amino acids: CASSLDRDPGTEAFF. The CDR3 DNA is TGTGCCAGCAGTTTAGACAGGGATCCCGGAACTGAAGCTTTCTTT.

The V call is TRBV6-5, the J call TRBJ2-5; D gene ambiguous. Trimming pared 4 bases from V and 2 bases from J, leaving 5 bases between. The CDR3 extends over 12 amino acids. Germline V gives CDR1 MNHEY, CDR2 SVGAGI. CDR3 residues: CASSCEQETQYF. The CDR3 nucleotides are TGTGCCAGCAGTTGCGAACAAGAGACCCAGTACTTC.

V usage is TRBV5-6 and J usage is TRBJ2-3; D is perhaps TRBD2 (5 bases). This CDR3 is 13 amino acids long. The V end was cut by 4 bases, the J end by 5 bases, with 11 bases between. CDR1 is SGHDT, CDR2 YYEEEE, per germline. CDR3 nucleotides: TGTGCCAGCAGCCCCCGGGCGGGAGATACGCAGTATTTT. Residues: CASSPRAGDTQYF.

This chain joins TRBV5-6 and TRBJ1-1; TRBD1 agrees at 9 bases. With V trimmed by 4 bases and J by 1 base, 2 bases remained unmatched. The CDR3 runs 14 residues. The V gene's germline CDR1 is SGHDT and CDR2 YYEEEE. The DNA for the CDR3 is TGTGCCAGCAGCGGGGGACAGGGGAACACTGAAGCTTTCTTT. Translated, it gives CASSGGQGNTEAFF.

In regard to this clone: The same CDR3 arises from other DNA sequences in this sample as well. The chain links TRBV19 to TRBJ1-5, with 10 bases matching TRBD1. The CDR3 is 16 residues long. V gave up 4 bases and J gave up 4 bases; unmatched junction bases: 7. Germline CDR1 is LNHDA and CDR2 is SQIVND (reference sequence). The CDR3 reads CASSTRDRGRNQPQHF. Here the CDR3 DNA reads TGTGCCAGTAGTACCCGGGACAGGGGAAGGAATCAGCCCCAGCATTTT.

CDR3 DNA: TGTGCCAGCAGCTTGGAGAGTAGCGGGGGGCGGAGGGAGACCCAGTACTTC. Its protein product is CASSLESSGGRRETQYF. V usage is TRBV5-6 and J usage is TRBJ2-5, with TRBD2 identical over 10 bases. Looked up from germline, CDR1 is SGHDT and CDR2 is YYEEEE. The CDR3 has 17 amino acids. Trimming cost V 0 bases and J 5 bases; bases outside gene matches: 10.

This chain connects TRBV7-2 to TRBJ1-5; 7 bases are shared with TRBD1. The CDR3 is made up of 15 amino acids. V dropped 2 bases and J dropped 7; count of bases not matched to a gene: 8. Germline V gene sequence: CDR1 SGHTA, CDR2 FQGNSA. CDR3 DNA: TGTGCCAGCAGCTTAAATGAGGGGGCAGGCCAGCCCCAGCATTTT. Translating it yields CASSLNEGAGQPQHF.

The chain is built from TRBV10-2 and TRBJ1-3; 10 bases map to TRBD1. J lost 4 bases, V lost 6 bases, and 0 bases had no gene match. This CDR3 has 13 amino acids. Looked up from germline, CDR1 is WSHSY and CDR2 is SAAADI. The CDR3 reads CASRTGGGNTIYF. CDR3 DNA: TGCGCCAGCAGGACAGGGGGCGGAAACACCATATATTTT.

CDR3 coding DNA: TGCGCCAGCAGCTTGGAGCGGGGGGGCCCCTCAGATACGCAGTATTTT. Translating it yields CASSLERGGPSDTQYF. The chain joins TRBV5-1 to TRBJ2-3; 10 nucleotides agree with TRBD2. Looked up from germline, CDR1 is SGHRS and CDR2 is YFSETQ. The V segment lost 0 bases and the J segment 4 bases; nucleotides outside the gene matches: 5. This CDR3 is built from 16 residues.

CDR3 loop: CASSKGQGGNYGYTF. DNA of the CDR3: TGCGCCAGCAGCAAAGGACAGGGGGGGAACTATGGCTACACCTTC. V is TRBV5-1 and J is TRBJ1-2; 10 positions agree with TRBD1. Germline loops: CDR1 SGHRS, CDR2 YFSETQ. The CDR3 has 15 amino acids. Trimming took 4 bases from V and 2 from J; bases not matched to a gene: 5. The whole variable domain, filled in from reference TRBV5-1 and TRBJ1-2, reads KAGVTQTPRYLIKTRGQQVTLSCSPISGHRSVSWYQQTPGQGLQFLFEYFSETQRNKGNFPGRFSGRQFSNSRSEMNVSTLELGDSALYLCASSKGQGGNYGYTFGSGTRLTVV.